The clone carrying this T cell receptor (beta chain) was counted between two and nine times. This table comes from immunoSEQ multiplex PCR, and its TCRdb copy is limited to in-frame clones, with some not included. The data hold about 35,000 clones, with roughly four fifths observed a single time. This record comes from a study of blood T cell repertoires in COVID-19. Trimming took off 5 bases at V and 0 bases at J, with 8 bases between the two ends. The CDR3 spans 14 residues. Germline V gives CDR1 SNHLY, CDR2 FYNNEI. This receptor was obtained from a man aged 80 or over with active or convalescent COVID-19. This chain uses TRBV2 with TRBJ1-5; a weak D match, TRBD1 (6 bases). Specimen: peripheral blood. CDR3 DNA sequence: TGTGCCAGCAGTTGGGACAATAGCAATCAGCCCCAGCATTTT. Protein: CASSWDNSNQPQHF.